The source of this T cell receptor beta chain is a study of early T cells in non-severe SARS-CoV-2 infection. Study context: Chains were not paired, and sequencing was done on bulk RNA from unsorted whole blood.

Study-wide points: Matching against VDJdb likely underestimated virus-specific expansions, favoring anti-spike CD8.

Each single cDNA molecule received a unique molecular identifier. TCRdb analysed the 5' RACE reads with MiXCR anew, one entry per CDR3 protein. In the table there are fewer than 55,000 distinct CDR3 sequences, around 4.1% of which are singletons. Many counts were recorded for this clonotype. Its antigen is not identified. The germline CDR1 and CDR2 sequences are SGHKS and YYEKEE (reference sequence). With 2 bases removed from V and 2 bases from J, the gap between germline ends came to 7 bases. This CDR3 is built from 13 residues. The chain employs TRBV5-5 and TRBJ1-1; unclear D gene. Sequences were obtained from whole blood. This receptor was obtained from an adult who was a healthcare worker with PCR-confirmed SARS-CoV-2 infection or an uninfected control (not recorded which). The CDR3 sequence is CASSFALNTEAFF. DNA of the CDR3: TGTGCCAGCAGCTTTGCCCTAAACACTGAAGCTTTCTTT.